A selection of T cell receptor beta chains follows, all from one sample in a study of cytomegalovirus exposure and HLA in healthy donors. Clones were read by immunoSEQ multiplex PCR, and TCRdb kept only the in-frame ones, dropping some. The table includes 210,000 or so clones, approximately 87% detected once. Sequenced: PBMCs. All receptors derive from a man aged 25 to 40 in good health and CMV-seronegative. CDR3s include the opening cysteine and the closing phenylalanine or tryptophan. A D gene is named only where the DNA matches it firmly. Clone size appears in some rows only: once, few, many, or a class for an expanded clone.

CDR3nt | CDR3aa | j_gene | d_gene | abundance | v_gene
TGCAGCGTTGCGGGACAGATGAATGAGCAGTTCTTC | CSVAGQMNEQFF | TRBJ2-1 | TRBD1 | - | TRBV29-1
TGTGCCAGCTCACCAAACAGGAAATCTGGGGCCAACGTCCTGACTTTC | CASSPNRKSGANVLTF | TRBJ2-6 | - | - | TRBV18
TGTGCCAGCCGGGAATTAGGAGCTTTCTTT | CASRELGAFF | TRBJ1-1 | - | - | TRBV6-1
TGTGCCAGCAGCTTGACAGGGGGGGGCACAGATACGCAGTATTTT | CASSLTGGGTDTQYF | TRBJ2-3 | TRBD1 | - | TRBV11-1
TGCAGCGCAGGAATGACAGGGGCGGTAGATGAGCAGTTCTTC | CSAGMTGAVDEQFF | TRBJ2-1 | TRBD1 | few | TRBV29-1
TGTGCCAGCAGTTACTTAGACAGGGGTATCAATGAGCAGTTCTTC | CASSYLDRGINEQFF | TRBJ2-1 | TRBD1 | - | TRBV6-5
TGTGCCAGCAGCCCCCATCCTCAGAGGACAGGTGGCACAGATACGCAGTATTTT | CASSPHPQRTGGTDTQYF | TRBJ2-3 | TRBD1 | - | TRBV11-2
TGTGCCAGCAGCTCCCTTGGGACAGGGAGCTCTGGGGCCAACGTCCTGACTTTC | CASSSLGTGSSGANVLTF | TRBJ2-6 | TRBD1 | - | TRBV7-9
TGTGCCAGCAGCTTATTAGGAGTGGATGAGCAGTTCTTC | CASSLLGVDEQFF | TRBJ2-1 | - | once | TRBV7-2
TGTGCCAGCAGTTCGACAGGGGGAGACACCGGGGAGCTGTTTTTT | CASSSTGGDTGELFF | TRBJ2-2 | TRBD1 | - | TRBV28
TGTGCCAGCAGTGAACGGGGTGATGGTGGCTACGAGCAGTACTTC | CASSERGDGGYEQYF | TRBJ2-7 | - | few | TRBV6-1
TGTGCCAGCAGCCCCCCGGGAGGAAGGGCGGAAACTGAAGCTTTCTTT | CASSPPGGRAETEAFF | TRBJ1-1 | - | - | TRBV7-2
TGTGCCAGCAGCTTGGCTGAGGCCGGGGAGCTGTTTTTT | CASSLAEAGELFF | TRBJ2-2 | - | - | TRBV5-5
TGTGCCAGCGGGCTCCGATATACGCAGTATTTT | CASGLRYTQYF | TRBJ2-3 | - | - | TRBV6-5
TGCGCCAGCAGCCAAGATCCTAGGGGTTACAATGAGCAGTTCTTC | CASSQDPRGYNEQFF | TRBJ2-1 | - | - | TRBV4-1
TGTGCCAGCAGCTTAGAATCGACATCCTATGAAAAACTGTTTTTT | CASSLESTSYEKLFF | TRBJ1-4 | - | - | TRBV7-9
TGTGCCAGTAGTATGCAGGAAGGGGCTAACACTGAAGCTTTCTTT | CASSMQEGANTEAFF | TRBJ1-1 | - | - | TRBV19
TGTGCCAGCCGGATCAACGGGGCCCAGCATTTT | CASRINGAQHF | TRBJ1-5 | - | - | TRBV28
TGTGCCAGCAGAAACGATCCGGGACAAGGAAGGCAGCTGTTTTTT | CASRNDPGQGRQLFF | TRBJ1-4 | - | - | TRBV28
TGTGCCAGCGCTCACGTCCGGGACTTTAATGAAAAACTGTTTTTT | CASAHVRDFNEKLFF | TRBJ1-4 | - | - | TRBV2